What follows are 15 T cell receptor beta chains derived from one specimen sequenced in a study of blood T cell repertoires in COVID-19. Method: immunoSEQ multiplex PCR; TCRdb's copy keeps in-frame clones and lacks some. The table lists some 70,000 clones, about 88% of them singletons. The specimen was peripheral blood. Every receptor here comes from a man between 65 and 85 years old with active or convalescent COVID-19.

This clone was seen once. The chain is built from TRBV4-1 and TRBJ2-6; D gene unclear. The CDR3 loop spans 15 amino acids. Between the trimmed V and J ends, which lost 4 bases and 2 bases, there was a span of 9 bases. From germline, CDR1 is MGHRA and CDR2 YSYEKL. Here the CDR3 reads CASSPSPAGANVLTF. CDR3 DNA: TGCGCCAGCAGCCCCTCCCCCGCTGGGGCCAACGTCCTGACTTTC.

This sequence joins TRBV11-2 and TRBJ1-5, with D tentatively TRBD1 (5 bases). Germline loops: CDR1 SGHAT, CDR2 FQNNGV. CDR3 length equals 14 residues. Trimming stripped 5 bases from V and 3 bases from J, with 11 bases between. This CDR3 reads CASSPPDNNQPQHF. CDR3 nucleotides: TGTGCCAGCAGCCCGCCGGACAACAATCAGCCCCAGCATTTT. The variable domain in full, completed from reference TRBV11-2 and TRBJ1-5, reads EAGVAQSPRYKIIEKRQSVAFWCNPISGHATLYWYQQILGQGPKLLIQFQNNGVVDDSQLPKDRFSAERLKGVDSTLKIQPAKLEDSAVYLCASSPPDNNQPQHFGDGTRLSIL.

In this sample, this clone turned up a few times. The chain has TRBV13 and TRBJ2-7; tentative D call: TRBD2 (6 bases). Germline values: CDR1 PRHDT, CDR2 FYEKMQ (reference sequence). V lost 5 bases, J lost 0 bases, and 11 bases lay in between. This CDR3 is 14 amino acids long. Here the CDR3 DNA reads TGTGCCAGCAGCCCTCGGGGGAGCTCCTACGAGCAGTACTTC. This codes for CASSPRGSSYEQYF.

This chain joins TRBV3-1 (or the pseudogene TRBV3-2) and TRBJ2-1, with 10 bases identical to TRBD2. The J segment lost 4 bases and the V segment lost 0 bases, leaving 12 bases of the junction unmatched. The CDR3 extends over 19 amino acids. Germline V gives CDR1 LGHDT, CDR2 YNNKEL (reference sequence). The DNA for the CDR3 is TGTGCCAGCAGCCAAGACTTGCCTTTAGCGGGGGGATTTTACAATGAGCAGTTCTTC. Translating gives CASSQDLPLAGGFYNEQFF.

V gene TRBV7-7 combines with J gene TRBJ1-4, with D perhaps TRBD1 (5 bases). CDR1 and CDR2 from the germline V gene are SSHAT and FNYEAQ (reference sequence). The CDR3 is 16 residues long. The V end was cut by 2 bases, the J end by 15 bases, with 25 bases between. CDR3 DNA sequence: TGTGCCAGCAGCTTAAAGTACGGGACTAAGTCAAGGGGCGTGTTTTTT. Protein: CASSLKYGTKSRGVFF.

V and J are TRBV11-2 and TRBJ1-1, with D unresolved. Germline CDR1 reads SGHAT; CDR2 reads FQNNGV. V was cut by 5 bases and J by 1 base, with 11 bases left in between. This CDR3 contains 14 residues. The DNA for the CDR3 is TGTGCCAGCAGCCCACTTCGAGGGAACACTGAAGCTTTCTTT. Amino acid sequence: CASSPLRGNTEAFF.

The gene calls are TRBV6-6 and TRBJ2-5, with 11 nucleotides matching TRBD2. CDR1 and CDR2 (germline): MNHNY, SVGAGI (reference sequence). The CDR3 length is 14 residues. V shed 6 bases, J shed 0 bases, and the junction held 0 bases outside the gene matches. The CDR3 coding sequence is TGTGCCAGCAGGACTAGCGGGGACCAAGAGACCCAGTACTTC. It codes for CASRTSGDQETQYF.

This clone has only a few counts. The chain recombines TRBV7-9 with TRBJ2-6; D is possibly TRBD1 (5 bases). The CDR3 totals 16 residues. CDR1 SEHNR and CDR2 FQNEAQ come from the germline V gene (reference sequence). V lost 5 bases and J lost 0, with 11 bases in between. CDR3 sequence: CASSPRGSSGANVLTF. The CDR3 DNA reads TGTGCCAGCAGCCCTAGGGGTAGCTCTGGGGCCAACGTCCTGACTTTC.

This chain uses TRBV7-2 with TRBJ2-1, with 14 positions matching TRBD2. The CDR3 length is 16 residues. Germline V lookup: CDR1 SGHTA, CDR2 FQGNSA. V was pared by 5 bases and J by 3 bases, with 3 bases of the junction left unmatched. CDR3 amino acids: CASSKTSGGVYNEQFF. Here the CDR3 DNA reads TGTGCCAGCAGCAAGACTAGCGGGGGGGTCTACAATGAGCAGTTCTTC.

V gene TRBV6-5 combines with J gene TRBJ1-1, with D uncertain. Looked up from germline, CDR1 is MNHEY and CDR2 is SVGAGI. CDR3 length: 13 residues. The ends were cut back, 2 bases at V and 0 bases at J, with 4 bases in the middle. CDR3 in DNA: TGTGCCAGCAGTTACAGCTTGAACACTGAAGCTTTCTTT. Translation: CASSYSLNTEAFF.

DNA of the CDR3: TGTGCCAGCAGTCGGGGACAGGGGGCTTATGAGCAGTTCTTC. Its translation is CASSRGQGAYEQFF. The V gene is TRBV27, the J gene TRBJ2-1, with 12 bases matching TRBD1. The CDR3 runs 14 residues. CDR1 and CDR2 from the germline V gene are MNHEY and SMNVEV (reference sequence). V lost 5 bases to trimming and J lost 8 bases; unmatched junction nucleotides: 4.

The rearrangement joins TRBV27 to TRBJ2-1; 8 nucleotides align to TRBD1. The V gene's germline CDR1 is MNHEY and CDR2 SMNVEV (reference sequence). The junction had 13 bases not matched to a gene; V was cut back by 5 bases and J by 4 bases. This CDR3 is 17 amino acids long. The CDR3 here is CASSMRGTGLFYNEQFF. DNA for the CDR3: TGTGCCAGCAGTATGCGTGGGACAGGACTTTTTTACAATGAGCAGTTCTTC.

V usage is TRBV7-2 and J usage is TRBJ2-1; D not resolved. The CDR3 loop spans 12 amino acids. The germline V gene encodes CDR1 SGHTA and CDR2 FQGNSA. Trimming took 2 bases from V and 9 from J, leaving 8 bases between them. CDR3 protein: CASSLSQFEQFF. The CDR3, as DNA: TGTGCCAGCAGCTTATCCCAGTTTGAGCAGTTCTTC.

The J gene is TRBJ1-3, the V gene TRBV9; TRBD1 might be the D (6 bases). V lost 4 bases and J lost 2, with 22 bases in between. The CDR3 is 18 residues long. Germline-derived CDR1 and CDR2 are SGDLS and YYNGEE. The CDR3 here is CASSSRSSQGAAGNTIYF. CDR3 in DNA: TGTGCCAGCAGCTCTAGATCCTCACAGGGAGCGGCTGGAAACACCATATATTTT.

V gene TRBV2 combines with J gene TRBJ1-2, with 7 bases aligning to TRBD1. The ends lost 2 bases at V and 1 base at J; junction bases unmatched: 1. Germline V CDR1 and CDR2: SNHLY, FYNNEI. The CDR3 loop spans 14 amino acids. The CDR3 nucleotides are TGTGCCAGCAGTGAATACAGGGGTAACTATGGCTACACCTTC. Protein product: CASSEYRGNYGYTF.